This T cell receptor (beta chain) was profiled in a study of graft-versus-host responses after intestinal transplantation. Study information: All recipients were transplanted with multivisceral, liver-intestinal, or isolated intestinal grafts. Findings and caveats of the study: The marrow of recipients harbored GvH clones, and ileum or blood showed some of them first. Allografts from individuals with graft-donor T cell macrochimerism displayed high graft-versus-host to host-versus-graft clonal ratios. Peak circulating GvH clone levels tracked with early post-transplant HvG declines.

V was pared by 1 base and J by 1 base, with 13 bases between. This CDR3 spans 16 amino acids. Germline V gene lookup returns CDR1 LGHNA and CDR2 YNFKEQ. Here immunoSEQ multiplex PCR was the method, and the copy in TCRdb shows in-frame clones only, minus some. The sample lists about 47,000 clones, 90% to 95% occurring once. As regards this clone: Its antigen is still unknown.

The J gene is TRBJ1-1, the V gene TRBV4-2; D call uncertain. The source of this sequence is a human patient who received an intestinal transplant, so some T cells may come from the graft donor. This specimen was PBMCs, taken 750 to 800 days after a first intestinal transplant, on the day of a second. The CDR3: CASSQVLTAANTEAFF. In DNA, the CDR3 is TGTGCCAGCAGCCAAGTATTAACGGCCGCGAACACTGAAGCTTTCTTT.